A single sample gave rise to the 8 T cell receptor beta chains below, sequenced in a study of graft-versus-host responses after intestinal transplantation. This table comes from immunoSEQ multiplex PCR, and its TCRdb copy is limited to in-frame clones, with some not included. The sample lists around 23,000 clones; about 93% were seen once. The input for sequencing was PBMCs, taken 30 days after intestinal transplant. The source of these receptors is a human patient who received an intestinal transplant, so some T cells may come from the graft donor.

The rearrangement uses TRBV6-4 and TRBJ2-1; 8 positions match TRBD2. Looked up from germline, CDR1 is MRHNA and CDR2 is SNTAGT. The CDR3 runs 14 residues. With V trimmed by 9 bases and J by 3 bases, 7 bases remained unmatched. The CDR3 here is CASAAGVGYNEQFF. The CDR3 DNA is TGTGCCAGTGCAGCGGGAGTCGGCTACAATGAGCAGTTCTTC.

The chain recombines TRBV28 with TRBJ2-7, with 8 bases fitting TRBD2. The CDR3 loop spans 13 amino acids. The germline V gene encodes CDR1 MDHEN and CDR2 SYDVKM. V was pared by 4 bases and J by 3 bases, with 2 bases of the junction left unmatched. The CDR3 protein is CASSSGTSYEQYF. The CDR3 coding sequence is TGTGCCAGCAGTTCCGGGACTAGCTACGAGCAGTACTTC.

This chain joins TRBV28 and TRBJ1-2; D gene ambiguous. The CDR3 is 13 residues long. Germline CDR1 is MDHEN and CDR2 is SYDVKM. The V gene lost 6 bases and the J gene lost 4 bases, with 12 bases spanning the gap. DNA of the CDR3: TGTGCCAGCAGCCTTGGACGTATCTATGGCTACACCTTC. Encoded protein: CASSLGRIYGYTF.

CDR3 nucleotides: TGCGCCAGCAGTGTAGGTGCAGGGACTGAAGCTTTCTTT. Amino acids: CASSVGAGTEAFF. This rearrangement joins TRBV10-1 to TRBJ1-1, with D perhaps TRBD1 (5 bases). The V gene lost 4 bases and the J gene lost 5 bases, with 11 bases spanning the gap. The CDR3 has 13 residues. CDR1 and CDR2 (germline): WNHNN, SYGVQD (reference sequence).

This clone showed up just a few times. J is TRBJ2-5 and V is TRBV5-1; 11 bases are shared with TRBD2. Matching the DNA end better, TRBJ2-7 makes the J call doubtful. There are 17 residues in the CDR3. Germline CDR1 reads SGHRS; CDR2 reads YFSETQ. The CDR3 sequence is CASSLPGLAEYSYEQYF. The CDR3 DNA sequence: TGCGCCAGCAGCTTGCCGGGACTAGCGGAATACTCCTACGAGCAGTACTTC.

CDR3 sequence reads: CASSRTSGVVDTQYF. For the CDR3, the DNA is TGTGCCAGCAGTCGTACTAGCGGGGTGGTGGATACGCAGTATTTT. V usage is TRBV6-5 and J usage is TRBJ2-3, with 10 bases identical to TRBD2. V was clipped by 5 bases and J by 6 bases; unmatched bases: 8. The CDR3 has 15 amino acids. Germline V gene lookup returns CDR1 MNHEY and CDR2 SVGAGI.

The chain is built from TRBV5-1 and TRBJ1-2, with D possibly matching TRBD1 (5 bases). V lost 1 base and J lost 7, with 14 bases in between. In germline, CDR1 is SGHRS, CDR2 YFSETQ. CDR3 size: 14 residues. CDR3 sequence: CASSLRDIRGGYTF. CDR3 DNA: TGCGCCAGCAGCTTGCGAGACATTAGGGGTGGCTACACCTTC.

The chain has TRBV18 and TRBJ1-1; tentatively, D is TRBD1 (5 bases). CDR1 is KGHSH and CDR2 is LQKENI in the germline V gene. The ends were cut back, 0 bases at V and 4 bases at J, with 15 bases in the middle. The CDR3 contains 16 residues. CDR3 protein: CASSPPRRRESTEAFF. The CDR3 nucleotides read TGTGCCAGCTCACCACCGAGACGCAGGGAGAGCACTGAAGCTTTCTTT.